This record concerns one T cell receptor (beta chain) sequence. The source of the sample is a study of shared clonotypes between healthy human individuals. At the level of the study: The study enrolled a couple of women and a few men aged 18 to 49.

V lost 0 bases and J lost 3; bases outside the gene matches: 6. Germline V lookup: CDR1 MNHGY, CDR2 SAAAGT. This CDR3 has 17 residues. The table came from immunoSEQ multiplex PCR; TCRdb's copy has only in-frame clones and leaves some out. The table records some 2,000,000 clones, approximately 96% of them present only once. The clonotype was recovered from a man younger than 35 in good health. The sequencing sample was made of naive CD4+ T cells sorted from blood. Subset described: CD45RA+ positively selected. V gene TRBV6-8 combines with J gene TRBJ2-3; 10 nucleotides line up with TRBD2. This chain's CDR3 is CASSYSSGGGRTDTQYF. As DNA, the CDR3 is TGTGCCAGCAGTTACTCCAGCGGGGGGGGACGGACAGATACGCAGTATTTT.